There are a few counts of the clone carrying this T cell receptor beta chain. This sample stems from a study of blood T cell repertoires in COVID-19. For the study at large: Some COVID-19 samples were acute and others convalescent; all came from the United States, Italy and Spain. In each case, the material was cDNA or gDNA derived from T cells, B-cell-depleted T cells, or PBMCs.

Individuals drawn from about 26 US areas were about 18 to 90 years old. Method: immunoSEQ multiplex PCR; TCRdb's copy keeps in-frame clones and lacks some. The table shows 200,000 to 250,000 clones, with 84% occurring only once. Input material: PBMCs or T cells enriched from blood (not recorded which). This receptor was identified in a man aged 55 to 70 who had recovered from COVID-19.

CDR3 sequence (DNA): TGTGCCAGCAGCTTAAATTCCAGGGGTATGACTGAAGCTTTCTTT. Amino acid sequence: CASSLNSRGMTEAFF. The genes are TRBV11-2 and TRBJ1-1; possible D gene TRBD1, 6 bases. CDR3 length equals 15 residues. Between the trimmed V and J ends, which lost 2 bases and 5 bases, there was a span of 15 bases. The germline CDR1 and CDR2 sequences are SGHAT and FQNNGV.